The 20 T cell receptor beta chains below come from one sample, sequenced in a study of cytomegalovirus exposure and HLA in healthy donors. The PCR was carried out with 60 Vbeta primers and 13 Jbeta primers. The repertoire was sequenced with immunoSEQ multiplex PCR; TCRdb's copy has only in-frame clones and lacks some. The sample shows about 83,000 clones, 81% of them seen only once. Sequencing was carried out using PBMCs. These receptors were obtained from a woman in her thirties in good health and CMV-seronegative.

This rearrangement joins TRBV5-1 to TRBJ2-3; 13 bases fit TRBD2. The germline V gene has CDR1 SGHRS and CDR2 YFSETQ. This CDR3 contains 15 residues. Losses at the gene ends were 4 bases for V and 4 bases for J; bases not matched to a gene: 3. This CDR3 is CASSAGLAGSDTQYF. CDR3 nucleotide sequence: TGCGCCAGCAGCGCGGGACTAGCGGGATCAGATACGCAGTATTTT.

The chain uses TRBV30 and TRBJ1-1; D is unresolved. This CDR3 spans 16 amino acids. Germline V gene sequence: CDR1 GTSNPN, CDR2 SVGIG (reference sequence). The V and J ends lost 2 bases and 0 bases respectively, with 16 bases between them. The CDR3 sequence is CAWSTSNLAMNTEAFF. CDR3 sequence (DNA): TGTGCCTGGAGTACCTCCAATCTGGCAATGAACACTGAAGCTTTCTTT.

The CDR3 DNA reads as TGTGCCAGCAGCACCCCGGGACAGTTCTGGGGCTACACCTTC. Translating it yields CASSTPGQFWGYTF. V and J are TRBV7-8 and TRBJ1-2, with TRBD1 matching 7 bases. After removal of 5 bases from V and 8 bases from J, the junction contained 11 bases not matched to a gene. Germline values: CDR1 SGHVS, CDR2 FQNEAQ. The CDR3 loop spans 14 amino acids.

The chain carries TRBV5-1 and TRBJ2-7; 7 bases are a match to TRBD1. Trimming cost V 3 bases and J 3 bases; bases outside gene matches: 3. Germline CDR1 and CDR2: SGHRS and YFSETQ. This CDR3 spans 13 amino acids. Here the CDR3 DNA reads TGCGCCAGCAGCTGGGACAGTCGCTACGAGCAGTACTTC. It yields the protein CASSWDSRYEQYF.

The chain links TRBV19 to TRBJ1-3, with D possibly matching TRBD1 (6 bases). Germline CDR1 and CDR2: LNHDA and SQIVND (reference sequence). Trimming removed 5 bases from V and 0 bases from J, with 11 bases in between. The CDR3 runs 15 residues. This chain's CDR3 is CASSFGTLSGNTIYF. The CDR3 DNA follows: TGTGCCAGTAGTTTCGGGACACTCTCTGGAAACACCATATATTTT.

This clone was found once. The chain combines TRBV10-2 with TRBJ2-7; 7 nucleotides line up with TRBD1. CDR3 size: 14 residues. V shed 3 bases, J shed 3 bases, and the junction held 5 bases outside the gene matches. Germline V gene data show CDR1 as WSHSY and CDR2 as SAAADI. Here the CDR3 DNA reads TGCGCCAGCAGTGATATGGCAGGGGGCTACGAGCAGTACTTC. Translation: CASSDMAGGYEQYF.

The rearrangement links TRBV7-3 to TRBJ2-1, with 7 bases fitting TRBD1. The CDR3 runs to 15 residues. The germline V gene has CDR1 SGHTA and CDR2 FQGTGA. V lost 1 base and J lost 4; bases outside the gene matches: 4. The CDR3 nucleotides read TGTGCCAGCAGCTTAAGGGACAGTATTTACAATGAGCAGTTCTTC. It yields the protein CASSLRDSIYNEQFF.

The CDR3 DNA is TGCGCCAGCAGCCAAGACAGGGGTTTTGGGGCCAACGTCCTGACTTTC. Translating it yields CASSQDRGFGANVLTF. The chain uses TRBV4-1 and TRBJ2-6, with a tentative D call TRBD1 (6 bases). Trimming stripped 0 bases from V and 3 bases from J, with 9 bases between. CDR3 length equals 16 residues. The germline CDR1 and CDR2 sequences are MGHRA and YSYEKL.

The chain carries TRBV4-3 and TRBJ2-5; TRBD1 matches 9 bases. The assigned J gene may be wrong: the sequence end matches TRBJ2-7 better. The CDR3 is 14 amino acids. The germline V gene has CDR1 LGHNA and CDR2 YSLEER. The CDR3 reads CASSHGQGPYEQYF. The DNA for the CDR3 is TGCGCCAGCAGCCATGGACAGGGGCCCTACGAGCAGTACTTC.

The V gene is TRBV28, the J gene TRBJ1-2, with TRBD1 as a possible D gene (5 bases). This CDR3 comprises 14 residues. Germline CDR1 is MDHEN and CDR2 is SYDVKM. V shed 2 bases and J shed 4 bases, with 11 bases lying between them. CDR3 protein: CASSLGVQGYGYTF. CDR3 coding DNA: TGTGCCAGCAGTTTAGGGGTCCAGGGCTATGGCTACACCTTC.

V and J are TRBV5-1 and TRBJ2-7; D might be TRBD2 (5 bases). CDR1 is SGHRS and CDR2 is YFSETQ in the germline V gene. V was cut by 0 bases and J by 7 bases, with 11 bases left in between. The CDR3 extends over 13 amino acids. CDR3 sequence: CASSLGRAEEQYF. In DNA form, the CDR3 reads TGCGCCAGCAGCTTGGGGCGGGCCGAAGAGCAGTACTTC.

This sequence joins TRBV4-1 and TRBJ1-5, with a weak D call TRBD1 (5 bases). The V gene's germline CDR1 is MGHRA and CDR2 YSYEKL. The length of the CDR3 is 15 residues. V gave up 5 bases and J gave up 4 bases, with 15 bases separating them. This CDR3 reads CASSAPSGGNQPQHF. DNA for the CDR3: TGCGCCAGCAGCGCCCCCAGTGGGGGGAATCAGCCCCAGCATTTT.

This chain joins TRBV23-1 and TRBJ2-3, with TRBD1 as a possible D gene (6 bases). TRBV23-1 qualifies as an ORF whose function is uncertain. V was shortened by 0 bases and J by 5 bases, with 21 bases between the two germline ends. CDR3 length: 18 amino acids. The CDR3 here is CASSQSMVERGCLDTQYF. CDR3 in DNA: TGCGCCAGCAGTCAATCTATGGTGGAAAGGGGGTGCCTAGATACGCAGTATTTT.

V is TRBV9 and J is TRBJ2-2; D not certain. The CDR3 runs 13 residues. V was trimmed by 5 bases and J by 1 base, leaving 6 bases between them. Looked up from germline, CDR1 is SGDLS and CDR2 is YYNGEE. The CDR3 protein is CASRNGNTGELFF. DNA for the CDR3: TGTGCCAGCAGAAACGGGAACACCGGGGAGCTGTTTTTT.

J is TRBJ2-7 and V is TRBV5-1; TRBD2 matches 13 bases. Germline V gene data show CDR1 as SGHRS and CDR2 as YFSETQ. Trimming cost V 5 bases and J 3 bases; bases outside gene matches: 5. The CDR3 extends over 15 amino acids. This CDR3 reads CASRAGLAGNYEQYF. The CDR3 coding sequence is TGCGCCAGCAGGGCGGGACTAGCGGGAAACTACGAGCAGTACTTC.

The chain has TRBV5-1 and TRBJ2-5, with TRBD2 as a possible D gene (5 bases). Germline assignment: CDR1 SGHRS and CDR2 YFSETQ. The germline V and J ends were trimmed by 4 bases and 2 bases, with 15 bases remaining between them. The CDR3 sequence is 15 residues long. The CDR3 region has the DNA TGCGCCAGCAGCGGGTTTGGGCGGACTCAAGAGACCCAGTACTTC. Encoded protein: CASSGFGRTQETQYF.

The chain combines TRBV7-2 with TRBJ2-3; 9 nucleotides align to TRBD1. The CDR3 spans 14 residues. Per the germline V gene, CDR1 is SGHTA and CDR2 is FQGNSA. With V trimmed by 3 bases and J by 3 bases, 1 base remained unmatched. The CDR3 spells CASSFDRGTDTQYF. In DNA, the CDR3 is TGTGCCAGCAGCTTTGACAGGGGGACAGATACGCAGTATTTT.

This clone was observed once. CDR3 region: CASSPDSIQETQYF. CDR3 in DNA: TGTGCCAGTAGCCCGGACAGTATACAAGAGACCCAGTACTTC. The chain recombines TRBV19 with TRBJ2-5, with a weak D call TRBD1 (6 bases). V dropped 6 bases and J dropped 2 bases, with 13 bases sitting between them. CDR1 LNHDA and CDR2 SQIVND come from the germline V gene (reference sequence). The CDR3 runs 14 residues.

The chain couples TRBV7-8 to TRBJ2-2, with D tentatively TRBD2 (5 bases). V was shortened by 5 bases and J by 2 bases, with 21 bases between the two germline ends. This CDR3 is built from 18 residues. Germline V gene lookup returns CDR1 SGHVS and CDR2 FQNEAQ. CDR3 loop: CASSPSPGREVNTGELFF. CDR3 coding DNA: TGTGCCAGCAGCCCCAGTCCTGGACGGGAAGTAAACACCGGGGAGCTGTTTTTT.

The rearrangement uses TRBV29-1 and TRBJ2-2; 8 nucleotides line up with TRBD1. Germline values: CDR1 SQVTM, CDR2 ANQGSEA. The CDR3 extends over 15 amino acids. With 1 base clipped from V and 0 bases from J, the junction kept 1 base outside the gene matches. The CDR3 DNA reads as TGCAGCGTTGAAGCACAGGGGGCGAACACCGGGGAGCTGTTTTTT. This translates into CSVEAQGANTGELFF.